One sample yielded the 2 T cell receptor beta chains listed below, sequenced in a study of blood T cell repertoires in COVID-19. Sequencing used immunoSEQ multiplex PCR; TCRdb keeps in-frame clones, though not all of them. The sample contains 60,000 to 70,000 clones, 86% of which appear only once. Sequenced sample: peripheral blood. The receptors stem from a man aged 50 to 60 with active COVID-19.

This clone appeared once. The chain uses TRBV7-8 and TRBJ2-1; TRBD1 matches 7 bases. The CDR3 has 15 residues. The junction had 11 bases not matched to a gene; V was cut back by 0 bases and J by 12 bases. Germline V CDR1 and CDR2: SGHVS, FQNEAQ. For the CDR3, the DNA is TGTGCCAGCAGCTTAGCCTATGGACAGGTTGGACGGCAGTTCTTC. Translating gives CASSLAYGQVGRQFF.

This clone was found a few times. This sequence joins TRBV7-2 and TRBJ1-2; 8 bases map to TRBD1. Germline V gene sequence: CDR1 SGHTA, CDR2 FQGNSA. CDR3 length equals 14 residues. V was pared by 5 bases and J by 2 bases, with 4 bases of the junction left unmatched. CDR3 protein: CASSQRQGNYGYTF. CDR3 bases: TGTGCCAGCAGCCAGAGACAGGGGAACTATGGCTACACCTTC.